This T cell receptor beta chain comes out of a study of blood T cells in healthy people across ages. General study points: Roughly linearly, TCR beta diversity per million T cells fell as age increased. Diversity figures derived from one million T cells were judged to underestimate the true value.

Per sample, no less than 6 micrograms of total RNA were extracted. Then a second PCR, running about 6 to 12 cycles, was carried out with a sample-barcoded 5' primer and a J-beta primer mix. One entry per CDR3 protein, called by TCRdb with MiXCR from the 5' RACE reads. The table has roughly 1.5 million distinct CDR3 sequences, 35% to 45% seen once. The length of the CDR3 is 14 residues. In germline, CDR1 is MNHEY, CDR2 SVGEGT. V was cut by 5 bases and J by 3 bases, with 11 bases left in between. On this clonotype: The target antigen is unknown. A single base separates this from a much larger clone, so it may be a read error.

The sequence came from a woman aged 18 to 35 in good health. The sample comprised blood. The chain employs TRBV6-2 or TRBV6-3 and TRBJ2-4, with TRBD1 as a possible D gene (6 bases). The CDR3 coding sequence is TGTGCCAGCAGTCGGGACAACTACAAAAACATTCAGTACTTC. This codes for CASSRDNYKNIQYF.